Presented here are 9 T cell receptor beta chains from one specimen sequenced in a study of blood T cell repertoires in COVID-19. TCRdb's copy holds only in-frame clones and misses some; the assay was immunoSEQ multiplex PCR. The sample holds under 250,000 clones, roughly 83% seen once. The specimen was peripheral blood. These receptors all stem from a woman aged 70 to 79 with active or convalescent COVID-19.

The V call is TRBV3-1 (or the pseudogene TRBV3-2), the J call TRBJ2-5; TRBD2 agrees at 11 bases. CDR1 and CDR2 (germline): LGHDT, YNNKEL (reference sequence). This CDR3 spans 16 amino acids. V shed 3 bases and J 2 bases; nucleotides not matched to a gene: 5. The CDR3 DNA reads as TGTGCCAGCAGCCACGATATAGCGGGGGGGCAAGAGACCCAGTACTTC. The encoded protein is CASSHDIAGGQETQYF.

This clone was recorded only once. The V call is TRBV28, the J call TRBJ2-5; 11 nucleotides align to TRBD2. V dropped 4 bases and J dropped 3; count of bases not matched to a gene: 4. Germline values: CDR1 MDHEN, CDR2 SYDVKM. This CDR3 is 15 amino acids long. The CDR3 DNA reads TGTGCCAGCAGTTGGACTAGCGGGCAGAAAGAGACCCAGTACTTC. Encoded protein: CASSWTSGQKETQYF.

The chain links TRBV6-5 to TRBJ2-4; D gene uncertain. V lost 4 bases and J lost 6, with 16 bases in between. Germline lookup yields CDR1 MNHEY and CDR2 SVGAGI. CDR3 length equals 15 residues. The DNA for the CDR3 is TGTGCCAGCAGTTTAGGAGTTGACTTCCCAAACATTCAGTACTTC. This translates into CASSLGVDFPNIQYF.

The chain employs TRBV3-1 (or the pseudogene TRBV3-2) and TRBJ1-4; D is ambiguous. V lost 1 base, J lost 8 bases, and 17 bases lay in between. Germline V lookup: CDR1 LGHDT, CDR2 YNNKEL (reference sequence). The CDR3 spans 16 residues. The CDR3 reads CASSQVGRFDWEKLFF. The CDR3 coding sequence is TGTGCCAGCAGCCAAGTAGGGAGATTCGATTGGGAAAAACTGTTTTTT.

This clone appeared a single time. The CDR3 region is CASSAQDREQYEQYF. The CDR3 DNA is TGTGCCAGCAGCGCACAGGACAGAGAGCAATACGAGCAGTACTTC. This sequence joins TRBV11-2 and TRBJ2-7; D might be TRBD1 (6 bases). CDR3 length: 15 residues. Germline CDR1 and CDR2: SGHAT and FQNNGV. Trimming stripped 5 bases from V and 4 bases from J, with 18 bases between.

This clone has ten or more counts. The V and J genes are TRBV19 and TRBJ1-1; D ambiguous. This CDR3 contains 14 residues. Trimming shortened V by 7 bases and J by 1 base, and 13 bases separated the two germline ends. CDR1 is LNHDA and CDR2 is SQIVND in the germline V gene (reference sequence). CDR3 residues: CASTFRQANTEAFF. In DNA form, the CDR3 reads TGTGCCAGTACGTTCAGGCAGGCGAACACTGAAGCTTTCTTT. The variable domain in full, completed from reference TRBV19 and TRBJ1-1, reads DGGITQSPKYLFRKEGQNVTLSCEQNLNHDAMYWYRQDPGQGLRLIYYSQIVNDFQKGDIAEGYSVSREKKESFPLTVTSAQKNPTAFYLCASTFRQANTEAFFGQGTRLTVV.

V is TRBV5-1 and J is TRBJ1-2; D is perhaps TRBD1 (5 bases). V was cut by 3 bases and J by 4 bases, with 13 bases left in between. This CDR3 is 14 amino acids long. Germline-derived CDR1 and CDR2 are SGHRS and YFSETQ. As DNA, the CDR3 is TGCGCCAGCAGCTCCGAGCCAGGGCCCTATGGCTACACCTTC. Translated, it gives CASSSEPGPYGYTF. The complete variable domain, with remaining parts taken from reference TRBV5-1 and TRBJ1-2, reads KAGVTQTPRYLIKTRGQQVTLSCSPISGHRSVSWYQQTPGQGLQFLFEYFSETQRNKGNFPGRFSGRQFSNSRSEMNVSTLELGDSALYLCASSSEPGPYGYTFGSGTRLTVV.

The chain is built from TRBV6-5 and TRBJ2-5; 8 bases are shared with TRBD1. The germline V gene encodes CDR1 MNHEY and CDR2 SVGAGI. The CDR3 covers 13 residues. V lost 6 bases and J lost 1; bases outside the gene matches: 1. The CDR3 reads CASSRGPQETQYF. The CDR3 DNA reads TGTGCCAGCAGCAGGGGGCCCCAAGAGACCCAGTACTTC.

J is TRBJ2-3 and V is TRBV4-2, with no clear D. V lost 3 bases and J 0 bases, leaving 7 bases between the germline ends. Germline CDR1 and CDR2: LGHNA and YNFKEQ. This CDR3 has 14 amino acids. CDR3: CASSHEASTDTQYF. Written as DNA, the CDR3 is TGTGCCAGCAGCCACGAGGCCAGCACAGATACGCAGTATTTT.